This is a list of T cell receptor beta chains from one sample in a study of PD-1 blockade in classical Hodgkin lymphoma. Profiling relied on immunoSEQ multiplex PCR, and the TCRdb table lists in-frame clones only, not all of them. There are under 80,000 clones in the sample; 71% occur only once, and approximately 9.1% lies in the top ten. Sample: peripheral blood mononuclear cells (PBMCs), taken before the second cycle of nivolumab. The receptor set was obtained from a human donor with classical Hodgkin lymphoma. The CDR3 runs from the conserved cysteine through the conserved F or W. A D gene is named only where the DNA matches it firmly. Only part of the rows carry a size: once, few, many, or a class if the clone is expanded.

>TRBJ1-6|-|TRBV18|few
TGTGCCAGCTCACCGGGACCCCCTGTTAATTCACCCCTCCACTTT
CASSPGPPVNSPLHF
>TRBJ1-5|-|TRBV27|-
TGTGCCAGCAGTTTTGGCGATAGCAATCAGCCCCAGCATTTT
CASSFGDSNQPQHF
>TRBJ2-3|-|TRBV20-1|-
TGCAGTGCTCACCACGCAGATACGCAGTATTTT
CSAHHADTQYF
>TRBJ1-1|-|TRBV4-1|-
TGCGCCAGCAGCCAAGGCGTGGTTTCGGGAGGGGGTCTAAAGGCTTTCTTT
CASSQGVVSGGGLKAFF
>TRBJ2-1|-|TRBV7-3|-
TGTGCCAGCAGCGCCTTAGGGGGAGGGGCGCAGGGAGAGGAGCAGTTCTTC
CASSALGGGAQGEEQFF
>TRBJ2-7|TRBD2|TRBV27|-
TGTGCCAGCAGCGGGGGGACTATAGGCTTTTACGAGCAGTACTTC
CASSGGTIGFYEQYF
>TRBJ2-1|TRBD2|TRBV7-3|once
TGTGCCAGCAGCTTACGACTAGCGGGAGTGGATGAGCAGTTCTTC
CASSLRLAGVDEQFF
>TRBJ2-1|-|TRBV7-3|once
TGTGCCAGCAGCTACGGCGGGCACGATGAGCAGTTCTTC
CASSYGGHDEQFF
>TRBJ1-5|TRBD1|TRBV10-3|-
TGTGCCATCAGTGAGCCAGAAAAGACAGGGCAGGATCAGCCCCAGCATTTT
CAISEPEKTGQDQPQHF
>TRBJ1-6|-|TRBV30|few
TGTGCCTGGAGTTCCACGCCCTGGACAGATAGGGGGAGCTCCTATAATTCACCCCTCCACTTT
CAWSSTPWTDRGSSYNSPLHF
>TRBJ1-2|-|TRBV6-5|-
TGTGCCAGCAGTTACTCGTCTGGGGGGGGCAACTATGGCTACACCTTC
CASSYSSGGGNYGYTF
>TRBJ1-1|-|TRBV6-1|-
TGTGCCACCGATGGACAAATGAACACTGAAGCTTTCTTT
CATDGQMNTEAFF
>TRBJ1-6|TRBD1|TRBV9|once
TGTGCCAGCAGCGTAGCACAGGGGTGGGATTCACCCCTCCACTTT
CASSVAQGWDSPLHF
>TRBJ1-1|-|TRBV19|few
TGTGCCAGTAGCTCCAGGGAGGACACTGAAGCTTTCTTT
CASSSREDTEAFF
>TRBJ2-5|-|TRBV6-4|-
TGTGCCAGCAGTCCAAGCGCGGGCCCCGAAGAGACCCAGTACTTC
CASSPSAGPEETQYF
>TRBJ2-7|TRBD2|TRBV7-4|-
TGTGCCAGCAGCTCGGGGAGGACTAGCGAGCTTAAATACTACGAGCAGTACTTC
CASSSGRTSELKYYEQYF
>TRBJ2-1|TRBD2|TRBV5-1|-
TGCGCCAGCAGCCCCACGGGACTAGCCTATGAGCAGTTCTTC
CASSPTGLAYEQFF
>TRBJ2-7|TRBD2|TRBV6-5|-
TGTGCCAGCAGTTACGGGCTAGCGGGAGGGCAGTACTTC
CASSYGLAGGQYF
>TRBJ1-1|-|TRBV6-1|-
TGTGCCAGCAGTGAAACTCTTAACACTGAAGCTTTCTTT
CASSETLNTEAFF
>TRBJ1-2|-|TRBV2|-
TGTGCCAGCAGTGCCGCTGAAGGCTATGGCTACACCTTC
CASSAAEGYGYTF
>TRBJ2-6|-|TRBV27|once
TGTGCCAGCAGCACCAGAGGAGACAGGGCCAACGTCCTGACTTTC
CASSTRGDRANVLTF
>TRBJ2-1|TRBD2|TRBV19|-
TGTGCCAGTAGTATACACGGGACTAGCGGGGGGTTTGAGCAGTTCTTC
CASSIHGTSGGFEQFF
>TRBJ2-5|TRBD2|TRBV4-1|-
TGCGCCAGCAGCCAAGAGGCGACTAGCGGGCCCCAAGAGACCCAGTACTTC
CASSQEATSGPQETQYF
>TRBJ1-2|-|TRBV28|many
TGTGCCAGCAGTTTGGTAGGCAGACCCTATGGCTACACCTTC
CASSLVGRPYGYTF
>TRBJ2-5|-|TRBV11-2|-
TGTGCCAGCAGTTTCCAGGGAAGTCAAGAGACCCAGTACTTC
CASSFQGSQETQYF
>TRBJ2-1|-|TRBV7-7|-
TGTGCCAGCAGCCCGATAACCCGGGGCCACAATGAGCAGTTCTTC
CASSPITRGHNEQFF
>TRBJ1-1|TRBD1|TRBV11-2|-
TGTGCCAGCAGCTTCTCCCTAGACAGGGCAGCCATGAACACTGAAGCTTTCTTT
CASSFSLDRAAMNTEAFF
>TRBJ1-4|TRBD1|TRBV30|-
TGTGCCTGGGGGGGACAGCCAGGCGAAAAACTGTTTTTT
CAWGGQPGEKLFF
>TRBJ2-2|-|TRBV2|-
TGTGCCAGCAGTTGGATGGATTCGGCCGGGGAGCTGTTTTTT
CASSWMDSAGELFF
>TRBJ1-1|-|TRBV7-9|-
TGTGCCAGCAGCCTGGACATGAACACTGAAGCTTTCTTT
CASSLDMNTEAFF
>TRBJ1-1|-|TRBV27|-
TGTGCCAGCAGTTTTAATTTCGTGAACACTGAAGCTTTCTTT
CASSFNFVNTEAFF
>TRBJ1-1|TRBD1|TRBV4-1|-
TGCGCCAGCAGCCACGCGGGACAGGGGGACACTGAAGCTTTCTTT
CASSHAGQGDTEAFF
>TRBJ1-5|-|TRBV27|few
TGTGCCAGCAGTTTAGGTCAGAAATATCAGCCCCAGCATTTT
CASSLGQKYQPQHF
>TRBJ2-3|-|TRBV5-6|-
TGTGCCAGCAGCTCGCTAACTACTAGCACAGATACGCAGTATTTT
CASSSLTTSTDTQYF
>TRBJ1-3|TRBD1|TRBV4-2|-
TGTGCCAGCAGCTTAGCTCCAAGGGACAGGGCGGCAGGAAACACCATATATTTT
CASSLAPRDRAAGNTIYF
>TRBJ2-7|-|TRBV29-1|-
-
CSVAFGTGISVEYF
>TRBJ1-1|-|TRBV10-3|-
TGTGCCATCAGTGAATCATACACTGGAGCTTTCTTT
CAISESYTGAFF
>TRBJ2-7|-|TRBV7-9|-
TGTGCCAGCAGCTTAGCAACCGGGCCCCTACGTTTATACGAGCAGTACTTC
CASSLATGPLRLYEQYF
>TRBJ2-3|TRBD1|TRBV7-3|-
TGTGCCAGCAGCCCAGGACAGGGTTCAGATACGCAGTATTTT
CASSPGQGSDTQYF
>TRBJ1-5|TRBD1|TRBV19|-
TGTGCCAGTAGCCAGGGACAGGGAGGACAGCCCCAGCATTTT
CASSQGQGGQPQHF